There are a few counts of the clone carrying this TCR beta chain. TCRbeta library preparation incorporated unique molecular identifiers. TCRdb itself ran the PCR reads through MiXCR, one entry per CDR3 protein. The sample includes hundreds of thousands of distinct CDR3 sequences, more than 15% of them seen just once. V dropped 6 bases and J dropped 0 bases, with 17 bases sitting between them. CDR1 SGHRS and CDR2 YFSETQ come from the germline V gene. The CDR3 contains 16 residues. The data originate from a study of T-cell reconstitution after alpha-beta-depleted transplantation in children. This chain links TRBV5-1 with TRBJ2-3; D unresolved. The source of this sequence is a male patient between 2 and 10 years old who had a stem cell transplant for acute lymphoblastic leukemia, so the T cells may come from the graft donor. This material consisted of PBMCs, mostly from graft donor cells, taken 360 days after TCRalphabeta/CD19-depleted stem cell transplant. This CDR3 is CASTYHGPPSTDTQYF. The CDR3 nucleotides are TGCGCCAGCACCTACCATGGACCACCTAGCACAGATACGCAGTATTTT. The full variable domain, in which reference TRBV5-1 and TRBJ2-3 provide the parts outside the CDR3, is KAGVTQTPRYLIKTRGQQVTLSCSPISGHRSVSWYQQTPGQGLQFLFEYFSETQRNKGNFPGRFSGRQFSNSRSEMNVSTLELGDSALYLCASTYHGPPSTDTQYFGPGTRLTVL.